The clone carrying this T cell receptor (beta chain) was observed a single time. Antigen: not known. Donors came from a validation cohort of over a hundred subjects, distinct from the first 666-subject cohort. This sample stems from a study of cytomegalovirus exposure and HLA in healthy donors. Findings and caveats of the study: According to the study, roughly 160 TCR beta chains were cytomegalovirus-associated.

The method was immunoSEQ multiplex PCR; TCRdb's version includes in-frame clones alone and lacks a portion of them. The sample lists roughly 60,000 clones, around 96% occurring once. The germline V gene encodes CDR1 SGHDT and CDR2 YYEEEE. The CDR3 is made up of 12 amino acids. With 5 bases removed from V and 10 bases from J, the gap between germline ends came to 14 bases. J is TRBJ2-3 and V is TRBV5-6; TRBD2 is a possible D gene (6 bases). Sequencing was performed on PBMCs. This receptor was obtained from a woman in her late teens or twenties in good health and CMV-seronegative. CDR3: CASSPGVMAQYF. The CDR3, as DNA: TGTGCCAGCAGTCCGGGGGTTATGGCGCAGTATTTT.